These T cell receptor beta chains were read from a single sample in a study of PD-1 blockade in classical Hodgkin lymphoma. TCRdb's copy holds only in-frame clones and misses some; the assay was immunoSEQ multiplex PCR. Here the sample spans more than 10,000 clones, about 82% being singletons. Sequencing used peripheral blood mononuclear cells (PBMCs), obtained at baseline. The origin of the receptors is a human donor with classical Hodgkin lymphoma. CDR3s include the opening cysteine and the closing phenylalanine or tryptophan. Each record gives: V gene, D gene, J gene, clone size, CDR3 protein, CDR3 DNA. The D gene is left open where the match is weak. The listing skips clone size in some rows; elsewhere it reads once, few, many or a size class.

TRBV5-1,TRBD1,TRBJ2-2,-,CASSLPTGPGELFF,TGCGCCAGCAGCTTGCCGACAGGGCCCGGGGAGCTGTTTTTT
TRBV7-2,-,TRBJ1-2,-,CASSSRSGTVLDGGYTF,TGTGCCAGCAGCTCCAGGTCTGGGACGGTCCTTGATGGTGGCTACACCTTC
TRBV2,-,TRBJ1-4,-,CASDQRAATNEKLFF,TGTGCCAGCGATCAGAGGGCGGCAACTAATGAAAAACTGTTTTTT
TRBV11-2,TRBD2,TRBJ2-7,few,CASSYFSGGRVPYEQYF,TGTGCCAGCAGCTATTTTTCTGGCGGGAGAGTCCCCTACGAGCAGTACTTC
TRBV11-3,-,TRBJ1-2,-,CASSLNPQGSGYTF,TGTGCCAGCAGCTTAAACCCACAGGGATCGGGCTACACCTTC
TRBV27,-,TRBJ1-5,-,CASSLQNNQPQHF,TGTGCCAGCAGTTTACAGAACAATCAGCCCCAGCATTTT
TRBV9,TRBD1,TRBJ2-7,-,CASSAGRDRVGEQYF,TGTGCCAGCAGCGCCGGACGGGACAGGGTGGGCGAGCAGTACTTC
TRBV7-2,-,TRBJ1-2,-,CASSPAGALGYTF,TGTGCCAGCAGCCCCGCGGGGGCCCTAGGCTACACCTTC
TRBV5-4,TRBD1,TRBJ2-2,-,CASSLDRRTGELFF,TGTGCCAGCAGCCTGGACAGGCGCACCGGGGAGCTGTTTTTT
TRBV4-1,-,TRBJ2-7,-,CASSPQGGGYEQYF,TGCGCCAGCAGCCCCCAGGGGGGTGGCTACGAGCAGTACTTC
TRBV5-1,TRBD1,TRBJ2-1,-,CASSFPGTGTYNEQFF,TGCGCCAGCAGCTTCCCCGGGACAGGGACTTACAATGAGCAGTTCTTC
TRBV6-6,-,TRBJ1-4,few,CASSDYRVTNEKLFF,TGTGCCAGCAGTGACTACAGGGTGACTAATGAAAAACTGTTTTTT
TRBV27,-,TRBJ2-5,-,CASSLFPGRETQYF,TGTGCCAGCAGTTTATTTCCCGGCCGGGAGACCCAGTACTTC
TRBV6-1,TRBD2,TRBJ2-2,-,CASSERAGGFPTTNTGELFF,TGTGCCAGCAGTGAACGGGCGGGGGGATTTCCTACGACGAACACCGGGGAGCTGTTTTTT
TRBV19,TRBD1,TRBJ1-2,-,CASQRTGRNNYGYTF,TGTGCCAGCCAACGGACAGGGAGGAATAACTATGGCTACACCTTC
TRBV7-2,-,TRBJ2-3,-,CASSYVAGGTDTQYF,TGTGCCAGCAGCTATGTAGCCGGAGGCACAGATACGCAGTATTTT
TRBV10-1,-,TRBJ1-4,-,CASSDQGPGEKLFF,TGCGCCAGCAGTGACCAGGGGCCGGGGGAAAAACTGTTTTTT
TRBV7-9,-,TRBJ2-4,few,CASSPTPLAKNIQYF,TGTGCCAGCAGCCCTACCCCTTTGGCCAAAAACATTCAGTACTTC
TRBV15,-,TRBJ2-5,-,CATSRNNTFLQETQYF,TGTGCCACCAGCAGAAATAACACGTTCCTCCAAGAGACCCAGTACTTC
TRBV28,TRBD1,TRBJ1-2,-,CASSLYRGANYGYTF,TGTGCCAGCAGTTTGTACAGGGGAGCTAACTATGGCTACACCTTC
TRBV6-6,-,TRBJ1-1,-,CASSYGRGDTEAFF,TGTGCCAGCAGTTACGGTAGGGGGGATACTGAAGCTTTCTTT
TRBV19,-,TRBJ2-7,-,CASSSGIPGSEQYF,TGTGCCAGCTCCAGTGGCATCCCAGGAAGCGAGCAGTACTTC
TRBV19,TRBD2,TRBJ2-2,few,CASSIEASGVGAGELFF,TGTGCCAGTAGTATAGAGGCTAGCGGGGTCGGGGCCGGGGAGCTGTTTTTT
TRBV10-1,-,TRBJ2-6,-,CASSESRSSSGANVLTF,TGCGCCAGCAGTGAGTCTCGGAGCAGCTCTGGGGCCAACGTCCTGACTTTC
TRBV18,-,TRBJ1-5,-,CASSPPRAGRENDPQHF,TGTGCCAGCTCACCACCCCGGGCCGGACGGGAGAACGACCCCCAGCATTTT
TRBV2,-,TRBJ1-1,-,CASSEGPAGTEAFF,TGTGCCAGCAGCGAGGGTCCTGCGGGTACTGAAGCTTTCTTT
TRBV28,TRBD1,TRBJ2-5,few,CASTALRGPQYF,TGTGCCAGCACCGCCTTGAGGGGGCCCCAGTACTTC
TRBV5-5,-,TRBJ1-3,-,CASSPAGDTIYF,TGTGCCAGCAGCCCGGCGGGGGACACCATATATTTT
TRBV12-5,-,TRBJ1-1,once,CASGQEMNTEAFF,TGTGCTAGTGGTCAGGAAATGAACACTGAAGCTTTCTTT
TRBV29-1,-,TRBJ1-1,few,CSVEQNTEAFF,TGCAGCGTTGAACAGAACACTGAAGCTTTCTTT
TRBV7-2,-,TRBJ2-1,-,CASLDERTPYNEQFF,TGTGCCAGCCTCGACGAGCGGACACCTTACAATGAGCAGTTCTTC
TRBV2,TRBD1,TRBJ1-1,-,CASSELQGAGVGIF,TGTGCCAGCAGTGAATTACAGGGGGCGGGTGTGGGGATCTTT
TRBV6-4,TRBD1,TRBJ2-3,-,CASSDSTGGGTDTQYF,TGTGCCAGCAGTGACTCGACAGGGGGAGGGACAGATACGCAGTATTTT
TRBV11-2,TRBD2,TRBJ2-1,once,CASSSEGGRHNEQFF,TGTGCCAGCAGCTCCGAGGGAGGGAGACACAATGAGCAGTTCTTC
TRBV6-6,-,TRBJ1-1,medium-sized,CASINNLNTEAFF,TGTGCCAGCATAAACAACCTGAACACTGAAGCTTTCTTT
TRBV7-6,TRBD1,TRBJ1-3,once,CASSPPRTGPGNTIYF,TGTGCCAGCAGCCCCCCAAGGACAGGGCCTGGAAACACCATATATTTT
TRBV27,TRBD1,TRBJ1-2,-,CASSLGGQFYGYTF,TGTGCCAGCAGTTTAGGGGGACAGTTCTATGGCTACACCTTC
TRBV4-1,TRBD1,TRBJ1-6,-,CASSLGQVNSPLHF,TGCGCCAGCAGCCTGGGACAGGTTAATTCACCCCTCCACTTT
TRBV11-2,-,TRBJ2-7,-,CASSVVRRDEQYF,TGTGCCAGCAGTGTGGTTCGGAGGGACGAGCAGTACTTC
TRBV7-2,TRBD1,TRBJ1-5,few,CASSLADRDNQPQHF,TGTGCCAGCAGCTTAGCCGACAGGGATAATCAGCCCCAGCATTTT
TRBV5-1,TRBD2,TRBJ2-7,-,CASSWTSGSYEQYF,TGCGCCAGCAGTTGGACTAGCGGGAGCTACGAGCAGTACTTC
TRBV6-1,-,TRBJ1-4,once,CASSAGRDLTNEKLFF,TGTGCCAGCAGTGCGGGCAGGGACTTAACTAATGAAAAACTGTTTTTT
TRBV27,-,TRBJ2-3,-,CASKQTDNTDTQYF,TGTGCCAGCAAACAAACTGACAACACAGATACGCAGTATTTT
TRBV6-5,TRBD1,TRBJ1-2,-,CASSYPTGGDYTF,TGTGCCAGCAGTTACCCGACAGGGGGAGACTACACCTTC
TRBV5-1,-,TRBJ2-3,-,CASSKRALDFTDTQYF,TGCGCCAGCAGCAAACGGGCCTTAGATTTCACAGATACGCAGTATTTT
TRBV19,-,TRBJ1-1,-,CASSIVGRGWFANTEAFF,TGTGCCAGTAGTATAGTAGGCAGGGGATGGTTTGCGAACACTGAAGCTTTCTTT
TRBV11-2,-,TRBJ2-3,few,CASSLNAPDTQYF,TGTGCCAGCAGCTTAAACGCCCCAGATACGCAGTATTTT
TRBV6-8,-,TRBJ1-5,-,CASSYTNQPQHF,TGTGCCAGCAGTTACACCAATCAGCCCCAGCATTTT
TRBV28,TRBD1,TRBJ1-5,-,CASSRRQGVNQPQHF,TGTGCCAGCAGTCGTAGACAGGGAGTCAATCAGCCCCAGCATTTT
TRBV7-2,-,TRBJ2-5,-,CASSPRGSQETQYF,TGTGCCAGCAGCCCTAGGGGGTCGCAAGAGACCCAGTACTTC
TRBV6-4,-,TRBJ2-1,few,CASSDGLSYNEQFF,TGTGCCAGCAGTGACGGACTCTCCTACAATGAGCAGTTCTTC
TRBV10-3,-,TRBJ1-3,-,CAISEGQSSGNTIYF,TGTGCCATCAGTGAGGGCCAGAGCTCTGGAAACACCATATATTTT
TRBV9,TRBD2,TRBJ2-1,once,CASSRDGSGGNNEQFF,TGTGCCAGCAGCCGCGACGGCTCGGGAGGGAACAATGAGCAGTTCTTC
TRBV6-5,-,TRBJ2-3,medium-sized,CASSTRFSDTQYF,TGTGCCAGCAGTACCAGGTTTTCAGATACGCAGTATTTT
TRBV29-1,-,TRBJ1-2,few,CSVEDLRTVTNYGYTF,TGCAGCGTTGAAGATCTTCGGACAGTCACTAACTATGGCTACACCTTC
TRBV6-5,TRBD1,TRBJ1-6,-,CASSFPGQGRSPLHF,TGTGCCAGCAGTTTCCCGGGACAGGGGCGATCACCCCTCCACTTT
TRBV6-5,-,TRBJ2-5,-,CASSSNFFSQETQYF,TGTGCCAGCAGTTCGAATTTTTTCTCCCAAGAGACCCAGTACTTC
TRBV4-3,-,TRBJ1-1,once,CASSQDLYRHLNTEAFF,TGCGCCAGCAGCCAAGATCTTTACCGACACTTGAACACTGAAGCTTTCTTT
TRBV5-6,TRBD2,TRBJ2-7,-,CASSLLRTSGLVQGEQYF,TGTGCCAGCAGCTTGCTTCGGACTAGCGGGTTGGTCCAAGGCGAGCAGTACTTC